The clone carrying this TCR beta chain was seen ten or more times. This CDR3 has 14 residues. Trimming took off 3 bases at V and 4 bases at J, with 11 bases between the two ends. Germline V gives CDR1 SNHLY, CDR2 FYNNEI. These data belong to a study of early T cells in non-severe SARS-CoV-2 infection. MiXCR, run by TCRdb on the 5' RACE reads, gives a single entry per CDR3 protein. The sample lists 55,000 to 70,000 distinct CDR3 sequences, 12% occurring once. The sample was whole blood, taken at baseline. The clonotype originates from an adult who was a healthcare worker with PCR-confirmed SARS-CoV-2 infection or an uninfected control (not recorded which). The donor label of this sample is uncertain. The chain joins TRBV2 to TRBJ2-3; tentative D call: TRBD2 (5 bases). Written as DNA, the CDR3 is TGTGCCAGCAGTGACGAGGGTTTTTCAGATACGCAGTATTTT. Translated, it gives CASSDEGFSDTQYF.